Shown below are 30 T cell receptor beta chains from a single sample sequenced in a study of Ad26.COV2.S vaccination and SARS-CoV-2 variants. Using immunoSEQ multiplex PCR, the repertoire was profiled, and TCRdb retains in-frame clones only, with some absent. Here the sample spans roughly 320,000 clones, about 86% being singletons. The treatment here: some 20 received Ad26.COV2.S at low or high dose, single or two shots; about 5 received placebo; per-sample allocation not given. Day 63 following the first vaccine or placebo injection was when the samples were taken. This sample comprised peripheral blood, obtained in a trial of Ad26.COV2.S vaccine versus placebo. These receptors all stem from a person between 18 and 65 years old who received the Ad26.COV2.S COVID-19 vaccine or a placebo.

The chain is built from TRBV6-5 and TRBJ1-1; a weak D match, TRBD1 (5 bases). The length of the CDR3 is 11 residues. The V end lost 2 bases, the J end lost 11 bases, and 9 bases lay between the germline ends. From germline, CDR1 is MNHEY and CDR2 SVGAGI. CDR3: CASSYGAWAFF. CDR3 DNA: TGTGCCAGCAGTTACGGGGCTTGGGCTTTCTTT.

This chain connects TRBV24-1 to TRBJ1-2, with D maybe TRBD1 (5 bases). V lost 2 bases, J lost 6 bases, and 12 bases lay in between. CDR1 and CDR2 (germline): KGHDR, SFDVKD. This CDR3 spans 14 amino acids. CDR3: CATSDSGGIDGYTF. The CDR3 DNA follows: TGTGCCACCAGTGATTCCGGGGGGATTGATGGCTACACCTTC.

The V call is TRBV5-4, the J call TRBJ1-2; TRBD1 aligns across 7 bases. CDR3 length: 16 amino acids. V lost 5 bases, J lost 6 bases, and 16 bases stayed unmatched. The germline gives CDR1 SGHNT, CDR2 YYREEE (reference sequence). This chain's CDR3 is CASSYPNRDSGDGYTF. Written as DNA, the CDR3 is TGTGCCAGCAGTTACCCCAACCGGGACAGTGGGGATGGCTACACCTTC.

V usage is TRBV3-1 (or the pseudogene TRBV3-2) and J usage is TRBJ1-1, with D perhaps matching TRBD1 (6 bases). V lost 7 bases and J lost 1, with 19 bases in between. The CDR3 is 16 residues long. Germline lookup yields CDR1 LGHDT and CDR2 YNNKEL (reference sequence). CDR3 sequence reads: CASTPGTHFPNTEAFF. The CDR3 nucleotides are TGTGCCAGCACCCCCGGGACACACTTCCCGAACACTGAAGCTTTCTTT.

This clone was seen only a few times. The chain carries TRBV6-5 and TRBJ1-2, with D unclear. This CDR3 has 12 amino acids. The V end was cut by 6 bases, the J end by 5 bases, with 10 bases between. Germline values: CDR1 MNHEY, CDR2 SVGAGI. The CDR3 DNA follows: TGTGCCAGCAGAACGTGGGAGTATGGCTACACCTTC. This translates into CASRTWEYGYTF.

The rearrangement uses TRBV27 and TRBJ1-1; no clear D gene. Trimming removed 7 bases at V and 4 bases at J, with 19 bases between. The germline CDR1 and CDR2 sequences are MNHEY and SMNVEV (reference sequence). The CDR3 is 15 amino acids. The CDR3 DNA reads as TGTGCCAGCATTTTTATCTGGAAGGGTGGCACTGAAGCTTTCTTT. Translation gives CASIFIWKGGTEAFF.

This clone was seen more than once but under ten times. J is TRBJ1-3 and V is TRBV7-2; maybe TRBD1 (5 bases). Germline V lookup: CDR1 SGHTA, CDR2 FQGNSA. The CDR3 is made up of 13 amino acids. The germline V and J ends were trimmed by 3 bases and 7 bases, with 10 bases remaining between them. This chain's CDR3 is CASSFNRDNTIYF. The CDR3 coding sequence is TGTGCCAGCAGCTTCAACCGGGACAACACCATATATTTT.

The gene calls are TRBV6-2 or TRBV6-3 and TRBJ2-2, with D unresolved. The V gene's germline CDR1 is MNHEY and CDR2 SVGEGT. Trimming took off 6 bases at V and 0 bases at J, with 11 bases between the two ends. CDR3 length equals 15 residues. Here the CDR3 reads CASSAWAANTGELFF. CDR3 nucleotides: TGTGCCAGCAGCGCCTGGGCAGCGAACACCGGGGAGCTGTTTTTT.

This clone was recorded once. V is TRBV2 and J is TRBJ1-6; D not certain. Germline CDR1 is SNHLY and CDR2 is FYNNEI. V dropped 7 bases and J dropped 7 bases, with 5 bases sitting between them. The CDR3 totals 11 residues. CDR3 amino acids: CASTLNSPLHF. In DNA, the CDR3 is TGTGCCAGCACCCTAAATTCACCCCTCCACTTT. Looking up the rest from reference TRBV2 and TRBJ1-6 gives the full variable domain: EPEVTQTPSHQVTQMGQEVILRCVPISNHLYFYWYRQILGQKVEFLVSFYNNEISEKSEIFDDQFSVERPDGSNFTLKIRSTKLEDSAMYFCASTLNSPLHFGNGTRLTVT.

This clone has a single count. The gene calls are TRBV30 and TRBJ2-6, with TRBD1 as a possible D gene (5 bases). Germline V CDR1 and CDR2: GTSNPN, SVGIG (reference sequence). CDR3 size: 14 residues. With 5 bases removed from V and 0 bases from J, the gap between germline ends came to 8 bases. The CDR3 DNA reads as TGTGCCTGGCTTCAGGGCTCTGGGGCCAACGTCCTGACTTTC. The encoded protein is CAWLQGSGANVLTF.

The chain combines TRBV3-1 (or the pseudogene TRBV3-2) with TRBJ1-2; D gene unclear. This CDR3 is built from 13 residues. The V and J ends lost 1 base and 1 base respectively, with 4 bases between them. Germline V gives CDR1 LGHDT, CDR2 YNNKEL (reference sequence). The CDR3 nucleotides read TGTGCCAGCAGCCAAGCTGGTAACTATGGCTACACCTTC. Amino acid sequence: CASSQAGNYGYTF.

This clone was detected once. The chain joins TRBV27 to TRBJ2-7, with D perhaps TRBD1 (6 bases). This CDR3 spans 14 amino acids. Trimming took 5 bases from V and 3 from J, leaving 14 bases between them. Germline V gene lookup returns CDR1 MNHEY and CDR2 SMNVEV (reference sequence). The CDR3 is CASSPRGQYYEQYF. As DNA, the CDR3 is TGTGCCAGCAGTCCCCGCGGACAGTACTACGAGCAGTACTTC.

The chain employs TRBV5-5 and TRBJ2-7; unclear D gene. CDR3 length: 14 residues. Trimming took off 3 bases at V and 6 bases at J, with 16 bases between the two ends. Germline V gives CDR1 SGHKS, CDR2 YYEKEE (reference sequence). The CDR3 DNA is TGTGCCAGCAGCTGTGACATCTCCGGCGGCGAGCAGTACTTC. Protein sequence: CASSCDISGGEQYF. Filled out from reference TRBV5-5 and TRBJ2-7, the complete variable domain reads DAGVTQSPTHLIKTRGQQVTLRCSPISGHKSVSWYQQVLGQGPQFIFQYYEKEERGRGNFPDRFSARQFPNYSSELNVNALLLGDSALYLCASSCDISGGEQYFGPGTRLTVT.

This sequence joins TRBV11-1 and TRBJ2-5; D is ambiguous. CDR3 length: 15 residues. The V and J ends lost 3 bases and 5 bases respectively, with 16 bases between them. CDR1 SGHAT and CDR2 FQDESV come from the germline V gene (reference sequence). The DNA of the CDR3 is TGTGCCAGCAGCTTTACGTGGACGGTACGCGAGACCCAGTACTTC. Amino acids: CASSFTWTVRETQYF.

The chain has TRBV10-1 and TRBJ2-7, with D perhaps TRBD1 (6 bases). The germline V and J ends were trimmed by 5 bases and 11 bases, with 19 bases remaining between them. The CDR3 covers 13 residues. CDR1 WNHNN and CDR2 SYGVQD come from the germline V gene (reference sequence). This chain's CDR3 is CASSLTGPVGKYF. CDR3 nucleotide sequence: TGCGCCAGCAGTTTGACAGGCCCCGTGGGAAAGTACTTC.

This chain joins TRBV9 and TRBJ2-5; D is unresolved. This CDR3 contains 15 residues. Deletions cut 0 bases from V and 5 bases from J, with 14 bases between. CDR1 is SGDLS and CDR2 is YYNGEE in the germline V gene. CDR3 DNA: TGTGCCAGCAGCGTAGAAGGAGACACCCGGGAGACCCAGTACTTC. Amino acid sequence: CASSVEGDTRETQYF.

There are a few counts of this clone. The chain uses TRBV14 and TRBJ1-3; D gene uncertain. The CDR3 runs 15 residues. Germline loops: CDR1 SGHDN, CDR2 FVKESK. V dropped 3 bases and J dropped 0 bases, with 9 bases sitting between them. The CDR3 sequence is CASSHQHLSGNTIYF. In DNA form, the CDR3 reads TGTGCCAGCAGCCACCAGCATCTCTCTGGAAACACCATATATTTT.

The rearrangement uses TRBV7-9 and TRBJ2-1; D remains unclear. Germline V CDR1 and CDR2: SEHNR, FQNEAQ (reference sequence). Trimming took off 4 bases at V and 9 bases at J, with 16 bases between the two ends. This CDR3 spans 14 amino acids. CDR3 bases: TGTGCCAGCAGCTCCCGTGACCATACCGGTGAGCAGTTCTTC. Amino acid sequence: CASSSRDHTGEQFF.

In this sample, this clone turned up a few times. The J gene is TRBJ2-3, the V gene TRBV25-1; D uncertain. This CDR3 comprises 14 residues. In germline, CDR1 is MGHDK, CDR2 SYGVNS. V was shortened by 4 bases and J by 5 bases, with 13 bases between the two germline ends. The CDR3 DNA is TGTGCCAGCAGTGTTTGGGTGGAGAAAGATACGCAGTATTTT. It yields the protein CASSVWVEKDTQYF.

This clone was found once. The chain is built from TRBV15 and TRBJ1-2, with unresolved D. The V end lost 5 bases, the J end lost 8 bases, and 18 bases lay between the germline ends. CDR1 LNHNV and CDR2 YYDKDF come from the germline V gene (reference sequence). This CDR3 has 14 amino acids. CDR3 bases: TGTGCCACCAGCGCCTCTCCTGGGGATTACGGCTACACCTTC. It is translated as CATSASPGDYGYTF.

The chain couples TRBV7-9 to TRBJ2-3, with TRBD2 identical over 12 bases. The germline V gene encodes CDR1 SEHNR and CDR2 FQNEAQ (reference sequence). Trimming at V came to 5 bases and at J to 5 bases, leaving 11 bases not matched to a gene. The CDR3 length is 17 residues. The CDR3 sequence: CASSPGTSGYWGDTQYF. The CDR3 DNA follows: TGTGCCAGCAGCCCGGGGACTAGCGGGTATTGGGGAGATACGCAGTATTTT.

The rearrangement joins TRBV5-1 to TRBJ2-2, with TRBD1 matching 7 bases. The CDR3 totals 15 residues. V was pared by 4 bases and J by 3 bases, with 6 bases of the junction left unmatched. Germline V lookup: CDR1 SGHRS, CDR2 YFSETQ. CDR3 in amino acids: CASSPTTGYTGELFF. CDR3 DNA sequence: TGCGCCAGCAGCCCAACGACAGGGTACACCGGGGAGCTGTTTTTT.

The chain recombines TRBV18 with TRBJ1-4; no firm D call. Trimming shortened V by 2 bases and J by 13 bases, and 11 bases separated the two germline ends. CDR3 length equals 12 residues. CDR1 is KGHSH, CDR2 LQKENI, per germline. The CDR3 bases are TGTGCCAGCTCACCAGAGGCGGCCGGACTGTTTTTT. Protein sequence: CASSPEAAGLFF.

This rearrangement joins TRBV7-9 to TRBJ1-2, with TRBD1 as a possible D gene (6 bases). CDR3 length: 15 residues. Trimming took 5 bases from V and 7 from J, leaving 20 bases between them. Germline CDR1 reads SEHNR; CDR2 reads FQNEAQ (reference sequence). CDR3 in amino acids: CASSPGRNRVFGYTF. The CDR3 DNA sequence: TGTGCCAGCAGCCCTGGACGCAACAGGGTTTTTGGCTACACCTTC.

Worth noting for this clone: The same CDR3 is also encoded by other DNA sequences in this sample. The chain combines TRBV6-5 with TRBJ2-7, with TRBD1 as a possible D gene (5 bases). V lost 2 bases to trimming and J lost 3 bases, with 11 bases between them. The CDR3 contains 14 residues. Germline V gene lookup returns CDR1 MNHEY and CDR2 SVGAGI. The CDR3 DNA sequence: TGTGCCAGCAGTTACAACGAAAGGGGCTACGAGCAGTACTTC. It is translated as CASSYNERGYEQYF.

This clone appeared a single time. The rearrangement links TRBV6-2 or TRBV6-3 to TRBJ1-2; maybe TRBD1 (5 bases). The CDR3 runs to 13 residues. The V and J ends lost 5 bases and 4 bases respectively, with 11 bases between them. Germline V lookup: CDR1 MNHEY, CDR2 SVGEGT. CDR3 DNA sequence: TGTGCCAGCAGTACGACAGCGCCCTATGGCTACACCTTC. It translates to CASSTTAPYGYTF.

The chain uses TRBV29-1 and TRBJ1-4; D uncertain. Trimming left V 7 bases short and J 0 bases short, with 12 bases between. CDR1 SQVTM and CDR2 ANQGSEA come from the germline V gene. This CDR3 region has 14 residues. CDR3 amino acids: CSALPTATNEKLFF. Here the CDR3 DNA reads TGCAGCGCACTCCCGACGGCAACTAATGAAAAACTGTTTTTT.

For this clone: Its ends do not fully match the called genes, so a read error is possible. The chain carries TRBV5-3 and TRBJ2-7, with D perhaps matching TRBD2 (6 bases). TRBV5-3 is placed among ORFs of uncertain function. This CDR3 comprises 12 residues. CDR3 region: CARSLISLEGMF. CDR3 in DNA: TGTGCCAGAAGCTTGATAAGTTTGGAGGGCATGTTC.

The chain carries TRBV7-8 and TRBJ2-1, with TRBD1 identical over 9 bases. Losses at the gene ends were 2 bases for V and 5 bases for J; bases not matched to a gene: 16. CDR1 SGHVS and CDR2 FQNEAQ come from the germline V gene. The CDR3 runs to 19 residues. The CDR3 coding sequence is TGTGCCAGCAGCTTAACCGGGACAGGGAGAAGCCGGGAAAACAATGAGCAGTTCTTC. Its translation is CASSLTGTGRSRENNEQFF.

The chain combines TRBV6-5 with TRBJ2-7; TRBD1 or TRBD2 may be the D gene (5 bases each). This CDR3 comprises 15 residues. The germline V gene has CDR1 MNHEY and CDR2 SVGAGI. V lost 4 bases to trimming and J lost 2 bases, with 15 bases between them. The CDR3, as DNA: TGTGCCAGCAGTTCCTTCCAAGGGACCACCTACGAGCAGTACTTC. Translated, it gives CASSSFQGTTYEQYF.